Listed here are 7 T cell receptor beta chains from one sample, sequenced in a study of cytomegalovirus exposure and HLA in healthy donors. The PCR employed 60 Vbeta primers together with 13 Jbeta primers. Clones were sequenced by immunoSEQ multiplex PCR, and TCRdb holds only the in-frame ones, with some missing. The sample holds approximately 130,000 clones, around 72% seen once. The specimen was PBMCs. The source of these receptors is a human donor in good health.

The genes are TRBV6-6 and TRBJ2-7; TRBD2 matches 14 bases. Per the germline V gene, CDR1 is MNHNY and CDR2 is SVGAGI (reference sequence). Trimming at V came to 6 bases and at J to 3 bases, leaving 4 bases not matched to a gene. CDR3 length: 15 amino acids. The CDR3 DNA follows: TGTGCCAGCAGGGACGGACTAGCGGGAGGCTACGAGCAGTACTTC. This translates into CASRDGLAGGYEQYF.

On this clone: The sample contains more than one DNA sequence encoding this CDR3. As DNA, the CDR3 is TGTGCCAGCAGTGAAGCCCTAGCGGCAAGCTCCTACGAGCAGTACTTC. Protein: CASSEALAASSYEQYF. This sequence joins TRBV6-1 and TRBJ2-7; 7 positions match TRBD2. Looked up from germline, CDR1 is MNHNS and CDR2 is SASEGT. The CDR3 has 16 residues. Losses at the gene ends were 0 bases for V and 0 bases for J; bases not matched to a gene: 5.

This chain joins TRBV20-1 and TRBJ2-1; possible D gene TRBD2, 5 bases. This CDR3 spans 11 amino acids. Germline CDR1 and CDR2: DFQATT and SNEGSKA (reference sequence). The germline V and J ends were trimmed by 0 bases and 14 bases, with 11 bases remaining between them. The CDR3 sequence: CSARDQLREFF. The DNA of the CDR3 is TGCAGTGCTAGAGATCAATTGCGGGAGTTCTTC.

With respect to this clone: Its ends do not fully match the called genes, so a read error is possible. CDR3 sequence: CASRDSSGGPDTQYF. The CDR3 region has the DNA TGTGCCAGCAGGGACTCTAGCGGGGGGCCAGATACGCAGTATTTT. The chain employs TRBV6-4 and TRBJ2-3; 11 positions match TRBD2. There are 15 residues in the CDR3. Germline V gene lookup returns CDR1 MRHNA and CDR2 SNTAGT.

In regard to this clone: The junction differs from germline at one of its ends, possibly a read error. The chain recombines TRBV7-9 with TRBJ2-7; TRBD1 agrees at 9 bases. The germline V gene encodes CDR1 SEHNR and CDR2 FQNEAQ (reference sequence). The CDR3 contains 14 residues. DNA for the CDR3: TGTTCCAGCAGCCTGGACAGGGGATCCTACGAGCAGTACTTC. Residues: CSSSLDRGSYEQYF.

The J gene is TRBJ2-5, the V gene TRBV10-3, with 12 nucleotides matching TRBD1. The germline V gene encodes CDR1 ENHRY and CDR2 SYGVKD. The V gene end was trimmed by 3 bases and the J gene end by 7 bases; junction bases not matched to a gene: 12. The CDR3 has 17 residues. The CDR3 bases are TGTGCCATCAGTGAAGTTCGACCGGGACAGGGGGCAGTGACCCAGTACTTC. Its translation: CAISEVRPGQGAVTQYF.

J is TRBJ2-7 and V is TRBV28, with D uncertain. Germline CDR1 and CDR2: MDHEN and SYDVKM. CDR3 length: 12 amino acids. V lost 1 base to trimming and J lost 6 bases, with 7 bases between them. Written as DNA, the CDR3 is TGTGCCAGCAGTTTATCCCGCGGCGAGCAGTACTTC. Its translation is CASSLSRGEQYF.